These T cell receptor beta chains were read from a single sample in a study of CD8 T cells in ankylosing spondylitis. TCRdb independently ran MiXCR on the 5' RACE reads; one entry per CDR3 protein. This sample has about 130,000 distinct CDR3 sequences, with 7% found just once. The specimen sequenced was blood, either unsorted or a sorted T cell fraction (not recorded which). The origin of the receptors is a male donor with ankylosing spondylitis or in good health (not recorded which). CDR3s include the opening cysteine and the closing phenylalanine or tryptophan. The D gene is left open where the match is weak. Not every row has a clone size; where given, it reads once, few, many or a size class.

size	D	V	J	DNA	CDR3
many	-	TRBV3-1	TRBJ1-2	TGTGCCAGCAGCCAATCCGAGGGGTATGGCTACACCTTC	CASSQSEGYGYTF
-	TRBD1	TRBV2	TRBJ2-4	TGTGCCAGCCACGGGACAGGGGTCTTAAACATTCAGTACTTC	CASHGTGVLNIQYF
many	-	TRBV10-3	TRBJ2-1	TGTGCCATCAGTGAGTCGAGAGGCAATGAGCAGTTCTTC	CAISESRGNEQFF
many	-	TRBV3-1	TRBJ1-1	TGTGCCAGCAGCCACGGGGCGAACACTGAAGCTTTCTTT	CASSHGANTEAFF
-	-	TRBV4-3	TRBJ2-1	TGCGCCAGCAGCCAAGTTGGTTTTATTGAGCAGTTCTTC	CASSQVGFIEQFF
many	-	TRBV28	TRBJ2-7	TGTGCCAGCAGTTTGGGGTCGTTCGCCTACGAGCAGTACTTC	CASSLGSFAYEQYF
many	-	TRBV4-3	TRBJ2-2	TGCGCCAGCAGCCAAAGTCTGGGTCTCTCCGGGGAGCTGTTTTTT	CASSQSLGLSGELFF
many	-	TRBV20-1	TRBJ1-2	TGCAGTGCGAGGGACGGCAGGGTAGGGAGCTATGGCTACACCTTC	CSARDGRVGSYGYTF
many	-	TRBV18	TRBJ2-1	TGTGCCAGCTCACCACCGCCAGGGTCCTCCTACAATGAGCAGTTCTTC	CASSPPPGSSYNEQFF
many	-	TRBV5-1	TRBJ1-3	TGCGCCAGCAGCCCAACCTACGGGGCAGAACCCTCTGGAAACACCATATATTTT	CASSPTYGAEPSGNTIYF
many	-	TRBV12-3/TRBV12-4	TRBJ1-5	TGTGCCAGCACTACGGGGACCGCCTTCAATCAGCCCCAGCATTTT	CASTTGTAFNQPQHF
many	-	TRBV5-6	TRBJ2-7	TGTGCCAGCAGCAAGGGGGGGACTTCCCCCTACGAGCAGTACTTC	CASSKGGTSPYEQYF
many	-	TRBV7-2	TRBJ1-5	TGTGCCAGCAGCCTAGGAATGGGCAATCAGCCCCAGCATTTT	CASSLGMGNQPQHF
many	-	TRBV6-1	TRBJ1-2	TGTGCCAGCAGTGTACGGGACGCGTCTAACTATGGCTACACCTTC	CASSVRDASNYGYTF
-	-	TRBV20-1	TRBJ1-1	TGCAGTGCGAAGGGTCGGGTCAGGAACACTGAAGCTTTCTTT	CSAKGRVRNTEAFF
many	-	TRBV12-3/TRBV12-4	TRBJ2-5	TGTGCCAGCAGTTTTGACCGAACAGCAAATCAAGAGACCCAGTACTTC	CASSFDRTANQETQYF
-	TRBD2	TRBV5-1	TRBJ2-1	TGCGCCAGCAGCTTGGCCGGGGACTACAATGAGCCGTTCTTC	CASSLAGDYNEPFF
many	-	TRBV7-9	TRBJ2-4	TGTGCCAGCAGCGAAGGCCCAGGTTTAGCCAAAAACATTCAGTACTTC	CASSEGPGLAKNIQYF
many	-	TRBV7-8	TRBJ2-1	TGTGCCAGCAGCTTGAACTCCCGCGGAGATGAGCAGTTCTTC	CASSLNSRGDEQFF
-	TRBD2	TRBV4-1	TRBJ2-5	TGCGCCAGCAGCCACCCCGGACTAGCGGGGGTCAGGTACCAAGAGACCCAGTACTTC	CASSHPGLAGVRYQETQYF
many	-	TRBV5-1	TRBJ1-1	TGCGCCAGCAGCTTGAGGGACGGGAACACTGAAGCTTTCTTT	CASSLRDGNTEAFF
many	-	TRBV6-6	TRBJ1-1	TGTGCCAGCAGCCCCGGATTGACTGAAGCTTTCTTT	CASSPGLTEAFF
many	TRBD1	TRBV6-2/TRBV6-3	TRBJ1-5	TGTGCCAGCAGTTACTCCGCGGGACAGTATCCCAGCAATCAGCCCCAGCATTTT	CASSYSAGQYPSNQPQHF
many	-	TRBV20-1	TRBJ1-3	TGCAGTGCTAGAGGAGACGGAGGTGGAAACACCATATATTTT	CSARGDGGGNTIYF
many	-	TRBV5-1	TRBJ1-2	TGCGCCAGCAGCTTACGGGGGTTCAGTAACTATGGCTACACCTTC	CASSLRGFSNYGYTF
many	-	TRBV10-3	TRBJ2-5	TGTGCCATCAGTGAGGATCTGGGGGCGAGTCTGCGTCAAGAGACCCAGTACTTC	CAISEDLGASLRQETQYF
many	TRBD1	TRBV7-9	TRBJ2-7	TGTGCCAGCAGTCCGACAGGGGGTAAACTTCTCTACGAGCAGTACTTC	CASSPTGGKLLYEQYF
many	-	TRBV12-3/TRBV12-4	TRBJ2-5	TGTGCCAGCAGCCCCCGTGGGGAGACCCAGTACTTC	CASSPRGETQYF
many	-	TRBV5-1	TRBJ2-7	TGCGCCAGCAGCTTGAAAACTGCTACCTCCTACGAGCAGTACTTC	CASSLKTATSYEQYF
many	-	TRBV13	TRBJ2-1	TGTGCCAGCAGCAAAACAGGGGCGGGAGGTGAGCAGTTCTTC	CASSKTGAGGEQFF
many	TRBD1	TRBV7-9	TRBJ1-2	TGTGCCAGCAGCCACGACAGGGGAAACGGCTACACCTTC	CASSHDRGNGYTF
many	TRBD2	TRBV20-1	TRBJ2-1	TGCAGTGCTAGTGTGTGGGAGGGGTACAATGAGCAGTTCTTC	CSASVWEGYNEQFF
many	-	TRBV12-3/TRBV12-4	TRBJ2-5	TGTGCCAGCGGACCTGGGGTTACTGAGACCCAGTACTTC	CASGPGVTETQYF
many	-	TRBV5-1	TRBJ2-7	TGCGCCAGCAGCTTGCTAGCCCGAGACTACGAGCAGTACTTC	CASSLLARDYEQYF
many	TRBD2	TRBV5-6	TRBJ2-1	TGTGCCAGCAGCTTCCGGGGGGTAACTTACAATGAGCAGTTCTTC	CASSFRGVTYNEQFF
many	TRBD2	TRBV3-1	TRBJ2-3	TGTGCCAGCAGCCAACCCGCGACTAGCCGGGGTACAGATACGCAGTATTTT	CASSQPATSRGTDTQYF
many	-	TRBV10-3	TRBJ2-1	TGTGCCATCAGGCCCTGGGAGCCCCACAATGAGCAGTTCTTC	CAIRPWEPHNEQFF
few	-	TRBV6-1	TRBJ1-1	TGTGCCAGCAGTGACCCGGGCTTGAACACTGAAGCTTTCTTT	CASSDPGLNTEAFF
-	-	TRBV7-2	TRBJ1-5	TGTGCCAGCAGCTTAAACAGGGCTAGCACAGATACGCAGCATTTT	CASSLNRASTDTQHF
many	-	TRBV20-1	TRBJ2-1	TGCAGTGCTAGAGATAGAGAGAGTGCGGTCTACAATGAGCAGTTCTTC	CSARDRESAVYNEQFF
many	-	TRBV29-1	TRBJ2-2	TGCAGCGTTGAAGTCAGGGAGCGACCGTTAAGGGCCGGGGAGCTGTTTTTT	CSVEVRERPLRAGELFF
many	TRBD1	TRBV29-1	TRBJ1-1	TGCAGCGCTGGGACAGGGGTGAACACTGAAGCTTTCTTT	CSAGTGVNTEAFF
many	TRBD1	TRBV19	TRBJ1-2	TGTGCCAGTTCTGAGACAGGGGACGACTATGGCTACACCTTC	CASSETGDDYGYTF
many	-	TRBV12-3/TRBV12-4	TRBJ2-1	TGTGCCAGCAGTTTAGGACTGAGCTCCTACAATGAGCAGTTCTTC	CASSLGLSSYNEQFF
many	TRBD1	TRBV5-1	TRBJ2-4	TGCGCCAGCAGCTTGGCGTCTGGGACAGGGCTGCACATTCAGTACTTC	CASSLASGTGLHIQYF
many	-	TRBV18	TRBJ1-2	TGTGCCAGCTCACCGGGCGCCAACTATGGCTACACCTTC	CASSPGANYGYTF
many	-	TRBV5-1	TRBJ1-1	TGCGCCAGCAGCTTGGTAGGGGCTCCTGAGGGAACTGAAGCTTTCTTT	CASSLVGAPEGTEAFF
few	-	TRBV20-1	TRBJ2-7	TGCTGTGCTAGCCCCTTAGAAGGGAATTGGGACCCCTACGAGCAGTACTTC	CCASPLEGNWDPYEQYF
many	TRBD1	TRBV29-1	TRBJ2-3	TGCAGCGACTGGACAGGGCCAGATACGCAGTATTTT	CSDWTGPDTQYF
few	TRBD2	TRBV27	TRBJ2-2	TGTGCCAGCAGTTTATCATCTGCGGGAGGGCAGGGGGAGCTGTTTTTT	CASSLSSAGGQGELFF
-	-	TRBV6-5	TRBJ2-3	TGTGCCAGCAGTTACGGGGGACAAAGCACAGATACGCAGTATTTT	CASSYGGQSTDTQYF
many	TRBD2	TRBV5-1	TRBJ2-3	TGCGCCAGCAGCTTGTTTGGGACTAGCGGCACAGATACGCAGTATTTT	CASSLFGTSGTDTQYF
-	TRBD2	TRBV20-1	TRBJ2-7	TGCAGTGCTGGGACTAGCGGACTTACCTACGAGCAGTACTTC	CSAGTSGLTYEQYF